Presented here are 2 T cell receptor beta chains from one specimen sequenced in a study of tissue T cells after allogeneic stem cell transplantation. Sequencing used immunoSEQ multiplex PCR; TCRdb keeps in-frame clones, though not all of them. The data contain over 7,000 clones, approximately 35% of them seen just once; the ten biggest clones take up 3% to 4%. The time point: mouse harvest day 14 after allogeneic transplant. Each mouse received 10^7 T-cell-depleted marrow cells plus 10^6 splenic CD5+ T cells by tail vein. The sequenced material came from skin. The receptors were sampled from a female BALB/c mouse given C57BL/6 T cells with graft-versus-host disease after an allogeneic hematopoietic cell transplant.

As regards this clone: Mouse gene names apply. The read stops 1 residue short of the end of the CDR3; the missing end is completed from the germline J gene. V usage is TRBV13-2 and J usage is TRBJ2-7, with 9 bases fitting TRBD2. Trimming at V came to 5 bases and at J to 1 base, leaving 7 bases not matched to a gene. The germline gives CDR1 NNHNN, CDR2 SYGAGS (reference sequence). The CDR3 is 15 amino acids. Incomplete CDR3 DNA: TGTGCCAGCGGGGGTGCGGGGACTGGGTCCTATGAACAGTAC. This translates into CASGGAGTGSYEQY. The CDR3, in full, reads CASGGAGTGSYEQYF.

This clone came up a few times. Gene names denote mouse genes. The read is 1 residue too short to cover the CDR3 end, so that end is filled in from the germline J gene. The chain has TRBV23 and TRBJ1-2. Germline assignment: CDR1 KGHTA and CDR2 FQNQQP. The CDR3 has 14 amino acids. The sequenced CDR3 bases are TGCTCCAGCAGTCAATCGCCGGCAAACTCCGACTACACC. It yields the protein CSSSQSPANSDYT. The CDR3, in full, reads CSSSQSPANSDYTF.